This T cell receptor beta chain was retrieved from a study of T cell repertoires in ileal Crohn's disease. The protocol was immunoSEQ multiplex PCR, while the TCRdb copy is restricted to in-frame clones and leaves out a portion. The sample shows under 20,000 clones, roughly 80% of them seen only once. Study outcomes and limitations: Sorted CD8 T cells held more high-frequency clones than CD4. All patients with clonality above 26.8% had endoscopic recurrence.

Remarks on this clone: Its antigen is still unknown.

Trimming removed 2 bases at V and 2 bases at J, with 17 bases between. Germline lookup yields CDR1 SEHNR and CDR2 FQNEAQ (reference sequence). The CDR3 runs to 17 residues. V usage is TRBV7-9 and J usage is TRBJ2-3; D remains ambiguous. The receptor comes from an adult with Crohn's disease. Sequences were obtained from ileal tissue. The CDR3 bases are TGTGCCAGCAGCTTACGTCAAGCCAGGTCAATCACAGATACGCAGTATTTT. Protein product: CASSLRQARSITDTQYF.